This T cell receptor beta chain originates from a study of blood T cell repertoires in COVID-19. Study-level information: Material from acute and convalescent COVID-19 was sourced from the United States, Italy and Spain.

This CDR3 has 13 amino acids. Between the trimmed V and J ends, which lost 3 bases and 2 bases, there was a span of 11 bases. In germline, CDR1 is DFQATT, CDR2 SNEGSKA (reference sequence). Under the authors' procedure: Estimated nucleated cell counts came from reference gene primer amplification. TCRdb keeps only in-frame clones here, not all; method: immunoSEQ multiplex PCR. V, J and clone size are taken as reported in that table, and D and trimming were inferred from the DNA itself. The table includes under 95,000 clones, 80% to 90% detected once. The source of this sequence is a human donor with acute or convalescent COVID-19. The donor label of this sample is uncertain. The genes are TRBV20-1 and TRBJ2-7, with D perhaps matching TRBD2 (6 bases). Sequenced sample: peripheral blood. The CDR3 is CSASGGAPYEQYF. The CDR3, as DNA: TGCAGTGCTAGTGGCGGGGCCCCCTACGAGCAGTACTTC.